The 10 T cell receptor beta chains presented below share a single source sample, sequenced in a study of T cells in Graves' hyperthyroidism and ophthalmopathy. RNA transcripts gave rise to amplified TCR beta CDR3 regions. Researchers ran a first-round RT-PCR on the TCR CDR3 using the HTBI primer set. TCRdb re-called the multiplex PCR reads through MiXCR, storing one row per CDR3 protein. The repertoire has about 600,000 distinct CDR3 sequences, roughly 16% of them found once; the top ten carry around 3.3%. Sequenced: blood. These receptor sequences come from a woman in her thirties or forties with Graves' ophthalmopathy.

This clonotype was observed many times. The chain joins TRBV28 to TRBJ2-1, with D perhaps matching TRBD2 (5 bases). The CDR3 contains 15 residues. Germline V lookup: CDR1 MDHEN, CDR2 SYDVKM. The V gene lost 5 bases and the J gene lost 7 bases, with 18 bases spanning the gap. The CDR3 DNA reads as TGTGCCAGCAGTGAGACAACCCCCACGGGGAATGAGCAGTTCTTC. Its protein product is CASSETTPTGNEQFF.

This clonotype showed up just a few times. This rearrangement joins TRBV6-1 to TRBJ2-5, with 8 bases fitting TRBD2. With V trimmed by 7 bases and J by 6 bases, 10 bases remained unmatched. Germline lookup yields CDR1 MNHNS and CDR2 SASEGT. This CDR3 is built from 14 residues. The CDR3 region has the DNA TGTGCCAGCACCCTACGGGAGGGCCTGAAGACCCAGTACTTC. Residues: CASTLREGLKTQYF.

This clonotype was seen at least ten times. The chain combines TRBV11-2 with TRBJ2-1, with D tentatively TRBD1 or TRBD2 (6 bases each). The germline CDR1 and CDR2 sequences are SGHAT and FQNNGV. CDR3 length: 15 amino acids. V lost 5 bases and J lost 10, with 21 bases in between. DNA for the CDR3: TGTGCCAGCAGCCGGCCTAGCGACCAAGGGGGGGAGCAGTTCTTC. This codes for CASSRPSDQGGEQFF.

The sample holds many counts of this clonotype. The rearrangement joins TRBV6-1 to TRBJ2-5; tentatively, D is TRBD1 or TRBD2 (5 bases each). V lost 2 bases and J lost 4, with 11 bases in between. The germline V gene has CDR1 MNHNS and CDR2 SASEGT. The CDR3 totals 14 residues. The DNA for the CDR3 is TGTGCCAGCAGTGAATTATCAGGGAGAGAGACCCAGTACTTC. The encoded protein is CASSELSGRETQYF.

In this sample, this clonotype turned up many times. This chain uses TRBV6-1 with TRBJ2-6; D unclear. V was trimmed by 4 bases and J by 4 bases, leaving 8 bases between them. CDR3 length equals 14 residues. Germline-derived CDR1 and CDR2 are MNHNS and SASEGT. CDR3 in DNA: TGTGCCAGCAGTGCCCGGAGCGGGGCCAACGTCCTGACTTTC. This codes for CASSARSGANVLTF.

The rearrangement joins TRBV28 to TRBJ2-7; no clear D. Trimming stripped 6 bases from V and 0 bases from J, with 12 bases between. The germline V gene has CDR1 MDHEN and CDR2 SYDVKM. This CDR3 spans 14 amino acids. This chain's CDR3 is CASSRDSFSYEQYF. As DNA, the CDR3 is TGTGCCAGCAGCCGAGACTCTTTCTCCTACGAGCAGTACTTC. The complete variable domain, with remaining parts taken from reference TRBV28 and TRBJ2-7, reads DVKVTQSSRYLVKRTGEKVFLECVQDMDHENMFWYRQDPGLGLRLIYFSYDVKMKEKGDIPEGYSVSREKKERFSLILESASTNQTSMYLCASSRDSFSYEQYFGPGTRLTVT.

The chain recombines TRBV20-1 with TRBJ2-1, with D possibly being TRBD1 (6 bases). Germline V gene lookup returns CDR1 DFQATT and CDR2 SNEGSKA (reference sequence). The CDR3 length is 17 residues. Trimming shortened V by 2 bases and J by 0 bases, and 17 bases separated the two germline ends. CDR3 protein: CSARSPTDRSSYNEQFF. CDR3 nucleotide sequence: TGCAGTGCTAGATCCCCGACAGACAGGAGCTCCTACAATGAGCAGTTCTTC.

The CDR3 protein is CASSVAVQETQYF. The CDR3 DNA reads TGCGCCAGCAGCGTGGCGGTCCAAGAGACCCAGTACTTC. The chain recombines TRBV5-1 with TRBJ2-5; no clear D gene. V lost 4 bases to trimming and J lost 1 base, with 8 bases between them. Per germline, CDR1 SGHRS and CDR2 YFSETQ. The CDR3 is 13 residues long.

J is TRBJ2-2 and V is TRBV2; D is unclear. Trimming removed 8 bases at V and 5 bases at J, with 12 bases between. CDR1 SNHLY and CDR2 FYNNEI come from the germline V gene. The CDR3 is 13 amino acids. The CDR3 here is CASLPGLTGELFF. The CDR3 DNA follows: TGTGCCAGCCTCCCGGGTCTTACCGGGGAGCTGTTTTTT.

The chain is built from TRBV29-1 and TRBJ1-1; 8 bases are a match to TRBD1. V trimming: 6 bases; J trimming: 3 bases; junction bases outside the gene matches: 12. This CDR3 is 15 amino acids long. From germline, CDR1 is SQVTM and CDR2 ANQGSEA. Here the CDR3 reads CSVSGQEVADTEAFF. CDR3 coding DNA: TGCAGCGTATCGGGACAGGAGGTTGCGGACACTGAAGCTTTCTTT.